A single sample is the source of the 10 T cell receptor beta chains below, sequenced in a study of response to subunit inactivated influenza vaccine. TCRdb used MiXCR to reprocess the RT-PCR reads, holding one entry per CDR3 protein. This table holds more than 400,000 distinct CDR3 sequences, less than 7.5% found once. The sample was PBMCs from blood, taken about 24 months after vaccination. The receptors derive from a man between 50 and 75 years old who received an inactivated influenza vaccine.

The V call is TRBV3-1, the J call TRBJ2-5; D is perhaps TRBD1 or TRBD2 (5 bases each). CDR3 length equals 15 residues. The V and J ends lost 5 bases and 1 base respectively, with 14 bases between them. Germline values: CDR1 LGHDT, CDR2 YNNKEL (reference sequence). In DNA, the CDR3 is TGTGCCAGCAGCACCCGACGGGGCCTCCAAGAGACCCAGTACTTC. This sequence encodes CASSTRRGLQETQYF.

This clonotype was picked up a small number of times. The CDR3, as DNA: TGTGCCAGCAGCCAGCGGGTCACAGATACGCAGTATTTT. This sequence encodes CASSQRVTDTQYF. The rearrangement uses TRBV7-3 and TRBJ2-3, with D perhaps TRBD2 (6 bases). Per germline, CDR1 SGHTA and CDR2 FQGTGA. The CDR3 spans 13 residues. The ends were cut back, 5 bases at V and 2 bases at J, with 8 bases in the middle.

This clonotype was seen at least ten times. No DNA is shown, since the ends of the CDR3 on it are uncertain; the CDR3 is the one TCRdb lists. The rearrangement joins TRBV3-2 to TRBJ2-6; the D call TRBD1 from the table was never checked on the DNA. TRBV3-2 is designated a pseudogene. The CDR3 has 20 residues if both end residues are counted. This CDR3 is CASSPPVFWLAGSGANVLTF.

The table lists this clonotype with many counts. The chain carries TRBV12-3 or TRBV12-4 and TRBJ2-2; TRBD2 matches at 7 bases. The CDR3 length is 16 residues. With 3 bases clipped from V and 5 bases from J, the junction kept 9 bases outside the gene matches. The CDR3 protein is CASSFQAGDGTGELFF. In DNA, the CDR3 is TGTGCCAGCAGTTTTCAGGCGGGAGACGGAACCGGGGAGCTGTTTTTT.

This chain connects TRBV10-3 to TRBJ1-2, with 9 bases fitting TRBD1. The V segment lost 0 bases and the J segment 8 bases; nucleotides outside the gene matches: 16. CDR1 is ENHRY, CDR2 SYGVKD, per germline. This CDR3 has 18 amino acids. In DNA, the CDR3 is TGTGCCATCAGTGAGTCGAAGGACAGGGGAACCTCGCCCCGGGGCTACACCTTC. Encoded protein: CAISESKDRGTSPRGYTF.

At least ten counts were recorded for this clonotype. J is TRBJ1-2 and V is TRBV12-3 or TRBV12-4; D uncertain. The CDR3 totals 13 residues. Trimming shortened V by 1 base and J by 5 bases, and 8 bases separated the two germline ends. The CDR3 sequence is CASSLGLLYGYTF. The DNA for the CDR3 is TGTGCCAGCAGTTTAGGACTTCTGTATGGCTACACCTTC.

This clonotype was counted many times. The CDR3 loop reads CASSLSYEQFF. CDR3 bases: TGTGCCAGCAGTCTAAGTTACGAGCAGTTCTTC. The J gene is TRBJ2-1, the V gene TRBV12-3 or TRBV12-4; D is unresolved. The CDR3 is made up of 11 amino acids. The V end lost 5 bases, the J end lost 10 bases, and 9 bases lay between the germline ends.

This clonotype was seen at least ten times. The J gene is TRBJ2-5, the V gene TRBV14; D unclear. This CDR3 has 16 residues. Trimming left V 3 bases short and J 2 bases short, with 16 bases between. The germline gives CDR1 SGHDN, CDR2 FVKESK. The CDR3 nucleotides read TGTGCCAGCAGCCACCGAAGGACCTCGCTTCAAGAGACCCAGTACTTC. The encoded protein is CASSHRRTSLQETQYF.

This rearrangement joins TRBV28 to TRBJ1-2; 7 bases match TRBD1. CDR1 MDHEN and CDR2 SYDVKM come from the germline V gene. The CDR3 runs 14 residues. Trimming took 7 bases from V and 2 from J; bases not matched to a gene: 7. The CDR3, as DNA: TGTGCCAGCATCGCCCCGGGACAGAACTATGGCTACACCTTC. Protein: CASIAPGQNYGYTF.

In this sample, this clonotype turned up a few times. CDR3 protein: CASKPGGPTDTQYF. The CDR3 region has the DNA TGTGCCAGCAAGCCAGGGGGGCCCACAGATACGCAGTATTTT. The chain employs TRBV2 and TRBJ2-3, with a tentative D call TRBD1 (7 bases). CDR1 is SNHLY, CDR2 FYNNEI, per germline. The CDR3 extends over 14 amino acids. The V gene lost 7 bases and the J gene lost 2 bases, with 13 bases spanning the gap.